Each of the 17 T cell receptor beta chains below was sequenced from the same sample in a study of blood T cell repertoires in COVID-19. The table came from immunoSEQ multiplex PCR; TCRdb's copy has only in-frame clones and leaves some out. The sample has 200,000 to 300,000 clones; about four fifths are singletons. Sequenced: peripheral blood. The receptors derive from a man aged 25-45 years who had recovered from COVID-19.

Only a few counts were recorded for this clone. The V call is TRBV5-1, the J call TRBJ1-4, with D maybe TRBD1 (5 bases). Deletions cut 1 base from V and 4 bases from J, with 17 bases between. The CDR3 is 17 amino acids. The germline V gene encodes CDR1 SGHRS and CDR2 YFSETQ. The CDR3 nucleotides are TGCGCCAGCAGCTTGTCCAGGGCTCACCCCATTAATGAAAAACTGTTTTTT. It specifies CASSLSRAHPINEKLFF.

The chain uses TRBV19 and TRBJ2-3; 8 nucleotides line up with TRBD1. The J segment lost 1 base and the V segment lost 4 bases, leaving 7 bases of the junction unmatched. CDR1 LNHDA and CDR2 SQIVND come from the germline V gene (reference sequence). The CDR3 spans 16 residues. CDR3 bases: TGTGCCAGTAGTACGCATCAGGGGGCCGGCACAGATACGCAGTATTTT. Protein sequence: CASSTHQGAGTDTQYF.

The rearrangement links TRBV28 to TRBJ2-1; 9 bases fit TRBD2. The V segment lost 5 bases and the J segment 5 bases; nucleotides outside the gene matches: 10. In germline, CDR1 is MDHEN, CDR2 SYDVKM. CDR3 length: 16 residues. CDR3 residues: CASSPISGGYDNEQFF. Here the CDR3 DNA reads TGTGCCAGCAGTCCGATAAGCGGGGGGTACGACAATGAGCAGTTCTTC.

The gene calls are TRBV11-2 and TRBJ2-3; 8 bases agree with TRBD1. The CDR3 consists of 15 residues. Trimming cost V 0 bases and J 4 bases; bases outside gene matches: 3. Germline CDR1 is SGHAT and CDR2 is FQNNGV. The DNA of the CDR3 is TGTGCCAGCAGCTTAGACAGGGGGCCCCCAGATACGCAGTATTTT. Amino acid sequence: CASSLDRGPPDTQYF.

V gene TRBV6-5 combines with J gene TRBJ1-1; possible D gene TRBD1, 6 bases. The length of the CDR3 is 14 residues. Trimming removed 6 bases from V and 5 bases from J, with 16 bases in between. Germline V gene lookup returns CDR1 MNHEY and CDR2 SVGAGI. CDR3: CASRGDNAVTEAFF. DNA of the CDR3: TGTGCCAGCAGGGGGGACAACGCGGTGACTGAAGCTTTCTTT.

The rearrangement uses TRBV19 and TRBJ2-5; TRBD1 aligns across 8 bases. V was pared by 1 base and J by 4 bases, with 8 bases of the junction left unmatched. The CDR3 length is 16 residues. CDR1 LNHDA and CDR2 SQIVND come from the germline V gene (reference sequence). The CDR3 is CASSIGARGLGETQYF. The CDR3 DNA reads TGTGCCAGTAGTATAGGCGCCAGGGGGCTAGGAGAGACCCAGTACTTC.

The genes are TRBV5-1 and TRBJ1-2; 9 nucleotides agree with TRBD1. CDR1 is SGHRS, CDR2 YFSETQ, per germline. V gave up 4 bases and J gave up 1 base; unmatched junction bases: 5. The CDR3 contains 15 residues. CDR3 protein: CASSTGTGFNYGYTF. The CDR3 DNA is TGCGCCAGCAGCACCGGGACAGGGTTTAACTATGGCTACACCTTC.

This clone was recorded only once. This chain links TRBV5-6 with TRBJ1-1, with 7 bases that match TRBD1. CDR1 is SGHDT and CDR2 is YYEEEE in the germline V gene. The length of the CDR3 is 14 residues. Trimming at V came to 2 bases and at J to 2 bases, leaving 3 bases not matched to a gene. CDR3: CASSFRGRNTEAFF. The CDR3 region has the DNA TGTGCCAGCAGCTTTAGGGGGCGAAACACTGAAGCTTTCTTT.

This chain uses TRBV7-9 with TRBJ2-3; perhaps TRBD2 as D (5 bases). V lost 5 bases and J 10 bases, leaving 19 bases between the germline ends. Germline V CDR1 and CDR2: SEHNR, FQNEAQ (reference sequence). The CDR3 is 14 residues long. The CDR3 DNA reads TGTGCCAGCAGCGCGGGTGTAGCCGTCGGCCCGCAGTATTTT. Its protein is CASSAGVAVGPQYF.

The chain has TRBV27 and TRBJ1-1; D might be TRBD1 (5 bases). This CDR3 is built from 14 residues. V was cut by 4 bases and J by 4 bases, with 13 bases left in between. Germline lookup yields CDR1 MNHEY and CDR2 SMNVEV (reference sequence). The CDR3 is CASSWAGGTTEAFF. CDR3 nucleotides: TGTGCCAGCAGTTGGGCAGGAGGGACCACTGAAGCTTTCTTT.

The chain recombines TRBV12-3 or TRBV12-4 with TRBJ1-1; D not certain. Trimming cost V 6 bases and J 1 base, with 9 bases left between them. The CDR3 is made up of 13 amino acids. CDR3 sequence (DNA): TGTGCCAGCAGCTCACGACAGAACACTGAAGCTTTCTTT. This translates into CASSSRQNTEAFF.

The chain is built from TRBV6-5 and TRBJ2-3; 8 bases fit TRBD2. This CDR3 contains 16 residues. Germline trimming cut 0 bases from V and 8 bases from J; bases unmatched to any gene: 10. Germline V lookup: CDR1 MNHEY, CDR2 SVGAGI. The CDR3 DNA follows: TGTGCCAGCAGTTACTCTACCGGGGGGGTCGGAGCTACGCAGTATTTT. Its translation is CASSYSTGGVGATQYF.

This clone was found once. The CDR3 protein is CASSRDRGSNTGELFF. CDR3 bases: TGTGCCAGCAGTCGTGACAGGGGTTCAAACACCGGGGAGCTGTTTTTT. The V and J genes are TRBV2 and TRBJ2-2, with 8 nucleotides matching TRBD1. CDR1 is SNHLY and CDR2 is FYNNEI in the germline V gene. V was clipped by 5 bases and J by 2 bases; unmatched bases: 7. CDR3 length: 16 residues. Variable domain in full (rest from reference TRBV2 and TRBJ2-2): EPEVTQTPSHQVTQMGQEVILRCVPISNHLYFYWYRQILGQKVEFLVSFYNNEISEKSEIFDDQFSVERPDGSNFTLKIRSTKLEDSAMYFCASSRDRGSNTGELFFGEGSRLTVL.

V and J are TRBV7-6 and TRBJ2-3; 9 bases fit TRBD2. The CDR3 is 16 amino acids. The germline V gene has CDR1 SGHVS and CDR2 FNYEAQ. The V and J ends lost 4 bases and 2 bases, in that order; junction bases with no gene match: 7. This CDR3 reads CASSSLAGEFTDTQYF. CDR3 coding DNA: TGTGCCAGCAGCTCGTTAGCGGGGGAATTCACAGATACGCAGTATTTT.

For this clone: In the same sample, other DNA sequences code for this CDR3. The V gene is TRBV9, the J gene TRBJ1-5; D is unclear. V was shortened by 0 bases and J by 4 bases, with 8 bases between the two germline ends. This CDR3 contains 14 residues. Per the germline V gene, CDR1 is SGDLS and CDR2 is YYNGEE. CDR3 sequence (DNA): TGTGCCAGCAGCGTAGAGGGAGGGAATCAGCCCCAGCATTTT. This sequence encodes CASSVEGGNQPQHF.

This chain links TRBV6-4 with TRBJ1-3, with D perhaps matching TRBD1 (6 bases). Germline CDR1 reads MRHNA; CDR2 reads SNTAGT. Between the trimmed V and J ends, which lost 2 bases and 4 bases, there was a span of 12 bases. CDR3 length equals 15 residues. The CDR3 region is CASSDEAGAGNTIYF. The CDR3 DNA reads as TGTGCCAGCAGTGACGAGGCAGGGGCAGGAAACACCATATATTTT.

This clone was recorded many times. The rearrangement joins TRBV5-6 to TRBJ2-7; D is perhaps TRBD1 (5 bases). The V end lost 3 bases, the J end lost 2 bases, and 15 bases lay between the germline ends. CDR1 SGHDT and CDR2 YYEEEE come from the germline V gene. This CDR3 is 15 amino acids long. The CDR3 loop reads CASSSRRQTAYEQYV. The CDR3 region has the DNA TGTGCCAGCAGCTCCAGAAGACAGACAGCCTACGAGCAGTACGTC.